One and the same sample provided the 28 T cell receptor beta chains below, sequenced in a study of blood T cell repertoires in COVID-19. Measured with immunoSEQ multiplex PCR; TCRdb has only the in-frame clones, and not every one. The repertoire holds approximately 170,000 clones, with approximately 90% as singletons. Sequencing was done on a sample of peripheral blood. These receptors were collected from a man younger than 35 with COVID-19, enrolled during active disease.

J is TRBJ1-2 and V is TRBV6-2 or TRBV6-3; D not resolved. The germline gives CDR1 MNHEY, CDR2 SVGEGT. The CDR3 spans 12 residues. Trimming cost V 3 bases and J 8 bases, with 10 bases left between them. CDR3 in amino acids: CASSYIERGYTF. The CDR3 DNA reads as TGTGCCAGCAGTTATATAGAGCGCGGCTACACCTTC.

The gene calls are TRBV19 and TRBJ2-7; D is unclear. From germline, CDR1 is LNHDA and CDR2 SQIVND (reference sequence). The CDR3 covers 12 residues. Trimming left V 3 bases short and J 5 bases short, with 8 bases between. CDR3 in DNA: TGTGCCAGTAGTATGGTTCCGGACGAGCAGTACTTC. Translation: CASSMVPDEQYF.

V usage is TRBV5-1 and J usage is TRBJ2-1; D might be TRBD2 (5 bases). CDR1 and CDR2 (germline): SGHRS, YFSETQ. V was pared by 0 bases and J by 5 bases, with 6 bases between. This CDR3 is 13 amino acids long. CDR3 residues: CASSLEGDNEQFF. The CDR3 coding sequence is TGCGCCAGCAGCTTGGAGGGAGACAATGAGCAGTTCTTC.

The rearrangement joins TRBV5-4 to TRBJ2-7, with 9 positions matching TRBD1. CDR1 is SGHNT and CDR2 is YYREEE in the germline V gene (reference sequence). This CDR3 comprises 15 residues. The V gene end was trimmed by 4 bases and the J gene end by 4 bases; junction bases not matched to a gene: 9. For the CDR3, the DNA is TGTGCCAGCAGCGACACCCCGGGACAGGGTTACGAGCAGTACTTC. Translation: CASSDTPGQGYEQYF.

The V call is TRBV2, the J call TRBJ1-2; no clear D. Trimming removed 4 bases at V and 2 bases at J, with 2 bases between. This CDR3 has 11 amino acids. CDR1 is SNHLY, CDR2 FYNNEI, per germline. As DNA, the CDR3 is TGTGCCAGCAGTGTAAACTATGGCTACACCTTC. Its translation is CASSVNYGYTF.

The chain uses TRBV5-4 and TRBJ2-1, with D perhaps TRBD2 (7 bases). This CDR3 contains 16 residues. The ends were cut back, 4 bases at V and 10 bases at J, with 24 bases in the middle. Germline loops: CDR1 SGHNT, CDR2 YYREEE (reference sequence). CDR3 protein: CASSPGGAAGLEEQFF. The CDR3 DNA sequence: TGTGCCAGCAGCCCTGGGGGGGCAGCGGGCCTCGAAGAGCAGTTCTTC.

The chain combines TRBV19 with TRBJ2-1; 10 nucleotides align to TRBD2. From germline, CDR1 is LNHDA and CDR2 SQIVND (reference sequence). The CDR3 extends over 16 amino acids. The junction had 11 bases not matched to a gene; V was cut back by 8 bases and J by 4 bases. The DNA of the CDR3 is TGTGCCAGTGAGGCGGGAGCGGGAGGGCCTTACAATGAGCAGTTCTTC. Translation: CASEAGAGGPYNEQFF.

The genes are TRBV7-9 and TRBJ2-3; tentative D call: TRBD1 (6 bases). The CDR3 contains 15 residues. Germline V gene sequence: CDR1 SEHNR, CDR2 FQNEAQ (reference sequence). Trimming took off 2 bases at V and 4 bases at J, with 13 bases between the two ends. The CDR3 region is CASSLYRDGPDTQYF. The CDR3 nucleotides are TGTGCCAGCAGCTTATACAGGGATGGCCCAGATACGCAGTATTTT.

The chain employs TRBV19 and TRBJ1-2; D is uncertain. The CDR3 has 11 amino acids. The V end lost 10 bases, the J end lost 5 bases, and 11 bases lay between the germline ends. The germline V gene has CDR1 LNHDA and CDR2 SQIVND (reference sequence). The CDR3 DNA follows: TGTGCCACTTCGGAGCGGTATGGCTACACCTTC. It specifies CATSERYGYTF.

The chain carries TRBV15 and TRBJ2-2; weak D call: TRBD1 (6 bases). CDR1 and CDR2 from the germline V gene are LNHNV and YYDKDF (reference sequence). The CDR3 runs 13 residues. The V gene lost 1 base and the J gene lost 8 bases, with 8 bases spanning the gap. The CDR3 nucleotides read TGTGCCACCAGCAGAGTCGACAGGGGGGAGCTGTTTTTT. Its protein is CATSRVDRGELFF.

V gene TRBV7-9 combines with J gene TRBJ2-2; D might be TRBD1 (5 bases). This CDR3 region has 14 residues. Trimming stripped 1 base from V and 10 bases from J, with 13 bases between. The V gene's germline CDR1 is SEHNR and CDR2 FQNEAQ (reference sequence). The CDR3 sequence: CASSLGRGSAELFF. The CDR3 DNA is TGTGCCAGCAGCTTAGGTAGGGGTTCCGCGGAGCTGTTTTTT. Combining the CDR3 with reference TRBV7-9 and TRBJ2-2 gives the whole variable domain DTGVSQNPRHKITKRGQNVTFRCDPISEHNRLYWYRQTLGQGPEFLTYFQNEAQLEKSRLLSDRFSAERPKGSFSTLEIQRTEQGDSAMYLCASSLGRGSAELFFGEGSRLTVL.

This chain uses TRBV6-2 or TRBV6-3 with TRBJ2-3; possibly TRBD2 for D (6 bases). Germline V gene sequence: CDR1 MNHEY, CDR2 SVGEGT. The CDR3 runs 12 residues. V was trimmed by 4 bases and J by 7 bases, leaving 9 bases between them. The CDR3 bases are TGTGCCAGCAGTTCCGGGACTTATACGCAGTATTTT. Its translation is CASSSGTYTQYF.

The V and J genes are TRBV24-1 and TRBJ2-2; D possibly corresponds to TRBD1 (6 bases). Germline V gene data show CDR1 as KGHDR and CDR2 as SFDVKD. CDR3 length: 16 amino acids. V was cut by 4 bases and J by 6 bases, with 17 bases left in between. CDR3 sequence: CATSDPGHGSPGELFF. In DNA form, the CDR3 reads TGTGCCACCAGTGACCCGGGACACGGGTCTCCCGGGGAGCTGTTTTTT.

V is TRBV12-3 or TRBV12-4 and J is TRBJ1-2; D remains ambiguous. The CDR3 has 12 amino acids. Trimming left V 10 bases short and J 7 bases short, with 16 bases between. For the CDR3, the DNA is TGTGCCAACGGAGACCAGTTCCGTGGCTACACCTTC. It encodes CANGDQFRGYTF.

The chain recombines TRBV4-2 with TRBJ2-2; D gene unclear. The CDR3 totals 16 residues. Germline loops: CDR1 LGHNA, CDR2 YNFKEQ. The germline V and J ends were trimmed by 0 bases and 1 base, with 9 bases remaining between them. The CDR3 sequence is CASSQDLGRNTGELFF. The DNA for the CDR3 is TGTGCCAGCAGCCAAGATCTTGGGCGGAACACCGGGGAGCTGTTTTTT.

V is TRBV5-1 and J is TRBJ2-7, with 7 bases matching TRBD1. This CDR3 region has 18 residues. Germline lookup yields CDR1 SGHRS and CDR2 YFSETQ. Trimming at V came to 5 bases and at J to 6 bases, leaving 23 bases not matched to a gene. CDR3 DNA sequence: TGCGCCAGCAGTCAAAGGACAGGTGACTCCATCTACCCGCTCGAGCAGTACTTC. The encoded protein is CASSQRTGDSIYPLEQYF.

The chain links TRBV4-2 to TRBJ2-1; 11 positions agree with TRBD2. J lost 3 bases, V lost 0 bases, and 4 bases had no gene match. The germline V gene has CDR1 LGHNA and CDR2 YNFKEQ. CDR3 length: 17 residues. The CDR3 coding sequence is TGTGCCAGCAGCCAAGAGACGACTAGCGGGGTCTACAATGAGCAGTTCTTC. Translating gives CASSQETTSGVYNEQFF.

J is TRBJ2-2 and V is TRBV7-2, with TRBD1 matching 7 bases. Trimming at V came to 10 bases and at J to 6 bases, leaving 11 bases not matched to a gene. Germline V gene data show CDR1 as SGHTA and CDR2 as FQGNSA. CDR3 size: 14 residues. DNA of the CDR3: TGTGCCAACCAGATTAACAGGGGACCCGGGGAGCTGTTTTTT. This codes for CANQINRGPGELFF.

In DNA, the CDR3 is TGTGCCAGCACCCTCGGGGGGTCCTATGGCTACACCTTC. Translation gives CASTLGGSYGYTF. The J gene is TRBJ1-2, the V gene TRBV28, with D perhaps TRBD1 (5 bases). CDR1 and CDR2 from the germline V gene are MDHEN and SYDVKM. This CDR3 is built from 13 residues. Trimming removed 7 bases at V and 4 bases at J, with 13 bases between.

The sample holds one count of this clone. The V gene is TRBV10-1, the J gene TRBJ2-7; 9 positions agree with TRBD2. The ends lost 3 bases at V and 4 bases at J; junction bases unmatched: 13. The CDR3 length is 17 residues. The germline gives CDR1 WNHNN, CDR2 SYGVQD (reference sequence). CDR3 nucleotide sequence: TGCGCCAGCAGTGATCATCGACCCTTAGCGGGAGCGTACGAGCAGTACTTC. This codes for CASSDHRPLAGAYEQYF.

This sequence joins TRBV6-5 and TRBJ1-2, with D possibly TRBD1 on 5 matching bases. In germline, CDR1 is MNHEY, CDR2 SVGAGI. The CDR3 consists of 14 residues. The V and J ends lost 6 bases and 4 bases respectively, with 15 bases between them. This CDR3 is CASRSYRQLYGYTF. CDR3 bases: TGTGCCAGCAGATCTTACAGACAGCTCTATGGCTACACCTTC.

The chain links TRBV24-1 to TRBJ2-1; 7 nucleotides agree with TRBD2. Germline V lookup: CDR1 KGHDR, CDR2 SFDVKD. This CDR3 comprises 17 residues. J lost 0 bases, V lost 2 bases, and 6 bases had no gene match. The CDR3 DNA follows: TGTGCCACCAGTGATTCCGGGACTACCCACTCCTACAATGAGCAGTTCTTC. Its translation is CATSDSGTTHSYNEQFF.

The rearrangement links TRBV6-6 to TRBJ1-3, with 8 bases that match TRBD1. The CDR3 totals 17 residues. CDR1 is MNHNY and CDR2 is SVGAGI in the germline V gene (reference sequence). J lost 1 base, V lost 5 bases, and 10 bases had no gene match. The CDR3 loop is CASSRAGGPLSGNTIYF. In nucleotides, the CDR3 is TGTGCCAGCAGTCGAGCAGGGGGCCCTCTTTCTGGAAACACCATATATTTT.

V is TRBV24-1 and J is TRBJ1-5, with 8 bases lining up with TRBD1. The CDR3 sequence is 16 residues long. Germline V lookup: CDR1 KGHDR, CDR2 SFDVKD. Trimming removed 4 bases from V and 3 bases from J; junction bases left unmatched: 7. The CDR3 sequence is CATSDPTGDANQPQHF. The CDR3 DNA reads TGTGCCACCAGTGACCCGACAGGGGATGCCAATCAGCCCCAGCATTTT.

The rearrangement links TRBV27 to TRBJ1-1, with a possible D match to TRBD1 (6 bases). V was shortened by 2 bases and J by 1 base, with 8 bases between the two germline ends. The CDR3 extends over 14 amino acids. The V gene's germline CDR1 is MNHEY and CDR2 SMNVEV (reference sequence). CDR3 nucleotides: TGTGCCAGCAGTTTAACAGGGTCGAACACTGAAGCTTTCTTT. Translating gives CASSLTGSNTEAFF.

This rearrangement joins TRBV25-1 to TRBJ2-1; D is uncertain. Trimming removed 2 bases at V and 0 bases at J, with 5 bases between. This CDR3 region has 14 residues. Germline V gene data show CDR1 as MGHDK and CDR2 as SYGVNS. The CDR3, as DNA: TGTGCCAGCAGTGAAATTAGCTCCTACAATGAGCAGTTCTTC. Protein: CASSEISSYNEQFF.

Here the CDR3 DNA reads TGTGCCAGCAGTGAGCCACGGTGGGCCTTTTTTTCTGAAGCTTTCTTT. It specifies CASSEPRWAFFSEAFF. V is TRBV6-1 and J is TRBJ1-1; D uncertain. Germline lookup yields CDR1 MNHNS and CDR2 SASEGT. V dropped 3 bases and J dropped 6 bases, with 20 bases sitting between them. This CDR3 is 16 amino acids long.

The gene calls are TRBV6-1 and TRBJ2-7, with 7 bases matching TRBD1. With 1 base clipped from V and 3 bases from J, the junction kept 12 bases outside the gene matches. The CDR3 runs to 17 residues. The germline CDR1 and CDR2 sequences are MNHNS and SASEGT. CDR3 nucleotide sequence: TGTGCCAGCAGTGAAGAGTTATCGGGACAGCCAAACTACGAGCAGTACTTC. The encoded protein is CASSEELSGQPNYEQYF.